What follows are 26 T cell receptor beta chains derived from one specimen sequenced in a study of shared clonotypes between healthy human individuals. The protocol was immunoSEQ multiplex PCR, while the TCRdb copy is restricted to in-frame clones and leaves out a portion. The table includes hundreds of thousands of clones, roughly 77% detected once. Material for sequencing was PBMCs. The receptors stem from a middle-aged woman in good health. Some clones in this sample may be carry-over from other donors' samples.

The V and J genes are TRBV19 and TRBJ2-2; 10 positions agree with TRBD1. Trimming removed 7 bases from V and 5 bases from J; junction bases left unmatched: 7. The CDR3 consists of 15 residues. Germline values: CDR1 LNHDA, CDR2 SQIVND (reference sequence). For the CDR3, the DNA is TGTGCCAGTACCCCCGGGACAGGGGTAACCGGGGAGCTGTTTTTT. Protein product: CASTPGTGVTGELFF.

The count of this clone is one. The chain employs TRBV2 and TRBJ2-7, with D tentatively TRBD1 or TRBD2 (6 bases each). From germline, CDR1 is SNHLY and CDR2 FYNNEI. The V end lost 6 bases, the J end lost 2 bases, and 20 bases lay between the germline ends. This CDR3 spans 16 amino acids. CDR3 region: CASRGGLSLVTYEQYF. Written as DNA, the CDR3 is TGTGCCAGCAGAGGGGGGCTCAGTCTGGTCACCTACGAGCAGTACTTC.

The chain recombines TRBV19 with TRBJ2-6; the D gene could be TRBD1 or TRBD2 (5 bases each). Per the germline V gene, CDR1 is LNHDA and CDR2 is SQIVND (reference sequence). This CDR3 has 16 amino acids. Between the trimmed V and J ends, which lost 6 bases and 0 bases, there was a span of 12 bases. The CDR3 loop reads CASSRLTGSGANVLTF. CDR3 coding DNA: TGTGCCAGTAGCAGACTAACAGGCTCTGGGGCCAACGTCCTGACTTTC.

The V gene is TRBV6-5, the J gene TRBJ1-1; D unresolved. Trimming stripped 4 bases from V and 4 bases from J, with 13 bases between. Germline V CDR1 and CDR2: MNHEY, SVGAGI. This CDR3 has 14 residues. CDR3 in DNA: TGTGCCAGCAGTTGGAAGCTGGGAAGCACTGAAGCTTTCTTT. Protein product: CASSWKLGSTEAFF.

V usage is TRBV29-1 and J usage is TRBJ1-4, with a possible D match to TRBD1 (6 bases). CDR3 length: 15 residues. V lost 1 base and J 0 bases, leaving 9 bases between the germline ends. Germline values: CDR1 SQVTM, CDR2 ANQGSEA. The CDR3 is CSVEVGGTTNEKLFF. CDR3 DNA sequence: TGCAGCGTTGAAGTAGGGGGGACAACTAATGAAAAACTGTTTTTT.

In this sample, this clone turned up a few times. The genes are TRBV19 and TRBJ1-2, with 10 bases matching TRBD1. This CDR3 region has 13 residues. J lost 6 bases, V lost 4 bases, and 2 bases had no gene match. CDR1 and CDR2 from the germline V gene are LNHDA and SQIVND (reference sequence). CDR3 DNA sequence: TGTGCCAGTAGTAGGGGACAGGGGAATGGCTACACCTTC. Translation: CASSRGQGNGYTF.

The CDR3 protein is CASRNGQAAYGYTF. The CDR3 nucleotides are TGTGCCAGCAGGAATGGACAGGCAGCCTATGGCTACACCTTC. J is TRBJ1-2 and V is TRBV28, with TRBD1 matching over 7 bases. The junction had 8 bases not matched to a gene; V was cut back by 6 bases and J by 4 bases. Per the germline V gene, CDR1 is MDHEN and CDR2 is SYDVKM. CDR3 length: 14 residues.

CDR3 loop: CASSPGGSGANVLTF. CDR3 nucleotides: TGTGCCAGCAGCCCCGGGGGGTCTGGGGCCAACGTCCTGACTTTC. The chain links TRBV27 to TRBJ2-6; 7 bases are a match to TRBD2. The CDR3 runs 15 residues. After removal of 6 bases from V and 1 base from J, the junction contained 3 bases not matched to a gene. The germline V gene encodes CDR1 MNHEY and CDR2 SMNVEV (reference sequence).

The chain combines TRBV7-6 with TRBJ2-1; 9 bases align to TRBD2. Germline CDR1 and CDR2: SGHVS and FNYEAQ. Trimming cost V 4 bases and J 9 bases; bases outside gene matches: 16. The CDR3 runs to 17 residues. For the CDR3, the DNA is TGTGCCAGCAGCTCTATTGCCGGGGCGGGAGGGCCGGGTGAGCAGTTCTTC. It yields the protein CASSSIAGAGGPGEQFF.

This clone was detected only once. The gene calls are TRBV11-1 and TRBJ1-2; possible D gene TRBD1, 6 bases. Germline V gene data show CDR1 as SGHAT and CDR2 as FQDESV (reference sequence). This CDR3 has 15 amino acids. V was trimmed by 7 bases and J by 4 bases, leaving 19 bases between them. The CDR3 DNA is TGTGCCAGCACCCCTTCCCCAGGGGCCTCCTATGGCTACACCTTC. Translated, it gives CASTPSPGASYGYTF.

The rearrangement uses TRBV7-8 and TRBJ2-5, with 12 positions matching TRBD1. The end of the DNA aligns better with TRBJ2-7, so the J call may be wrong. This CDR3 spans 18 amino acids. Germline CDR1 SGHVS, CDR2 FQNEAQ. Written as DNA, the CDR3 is TGTGCCAGCAGCTTCCAAGGGACAGGGGGCGTTGACTCCTACGAGCAGTACTTC. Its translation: CASSFQGTGGVDSYEQYF.

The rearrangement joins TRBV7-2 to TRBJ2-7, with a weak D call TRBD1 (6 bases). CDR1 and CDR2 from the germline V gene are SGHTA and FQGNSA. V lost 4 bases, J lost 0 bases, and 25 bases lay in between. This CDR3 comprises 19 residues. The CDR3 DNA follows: TGTGCCAGCAGCTCAACCCGGGACAAAAGAAATTGGGACTCCTACGAGCAGTACTTC. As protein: CASSSTRDKRNWDSYEQYF.

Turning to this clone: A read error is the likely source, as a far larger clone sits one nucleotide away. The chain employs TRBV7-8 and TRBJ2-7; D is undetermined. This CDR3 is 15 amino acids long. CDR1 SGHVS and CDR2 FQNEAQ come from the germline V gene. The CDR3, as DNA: TGTGCCAGCAGTTTCCTCCGCTACTCACCCTACAAGCAGTACTTC. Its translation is CASSFLRYSPYKQYF.

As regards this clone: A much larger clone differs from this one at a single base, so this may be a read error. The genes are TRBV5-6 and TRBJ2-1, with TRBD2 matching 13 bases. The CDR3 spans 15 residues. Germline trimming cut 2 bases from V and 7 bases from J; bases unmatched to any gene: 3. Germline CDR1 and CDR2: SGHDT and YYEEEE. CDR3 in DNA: TGTGCCAGCAGCTTACTAGCGGGAGGGCCGAATGAGCAGTTCTTC. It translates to CASSLLAGGPNEQFF.

CDR3: CAWSGLAGGNQYF. CDR3 in DNA: TGTGCCTGGAGTGGGCTAGCGGGAGGGAACCAGTACTTC. The rearrangement links TRBV30 to TRBJ2-5; TRBD2 agrees at 12 bases. Trimming at V came to 1 base and at J to 10 bases, leaving 4 bases not matched to a gene. The germline V gene has CDR1 GTSNPN and CDR2 SVGIG (reference sequence). The CDR3 extends over 13 amino acids.

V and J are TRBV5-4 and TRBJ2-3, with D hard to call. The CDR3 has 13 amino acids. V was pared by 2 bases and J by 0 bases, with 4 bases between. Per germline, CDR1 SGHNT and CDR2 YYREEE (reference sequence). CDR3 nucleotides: TGTGCCAGCAGCTTCCCTAGCACAGATACGCAGTATTTT. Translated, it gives CASSFPSTDTQYF.

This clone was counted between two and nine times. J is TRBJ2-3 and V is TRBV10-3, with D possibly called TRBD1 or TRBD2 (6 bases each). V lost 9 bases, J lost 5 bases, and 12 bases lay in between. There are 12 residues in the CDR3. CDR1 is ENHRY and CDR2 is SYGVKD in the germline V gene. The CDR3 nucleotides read TGTGCCATGAGGGGGGTGAAAGATACGCAGTATTTT. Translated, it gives CAMRGVKDTQYF.

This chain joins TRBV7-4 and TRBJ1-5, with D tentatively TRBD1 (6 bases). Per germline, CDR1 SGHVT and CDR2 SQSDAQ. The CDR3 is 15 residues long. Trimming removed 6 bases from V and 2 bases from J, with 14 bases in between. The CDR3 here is CASSCRTVCNQPQHF. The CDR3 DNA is TGTGCCAGCAGTTGTCGGACAGTGTGCAATCAGCCCCAGCATTTT.

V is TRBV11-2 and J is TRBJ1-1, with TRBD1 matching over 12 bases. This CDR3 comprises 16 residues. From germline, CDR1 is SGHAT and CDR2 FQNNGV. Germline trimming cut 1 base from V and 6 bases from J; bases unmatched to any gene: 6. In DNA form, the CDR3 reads TGTGCCAGCAGCTTAGCTGGGGGACAGGGGGCACCTGAAGCTTTCTTT. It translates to CASSLAGGQGAPEAFF.

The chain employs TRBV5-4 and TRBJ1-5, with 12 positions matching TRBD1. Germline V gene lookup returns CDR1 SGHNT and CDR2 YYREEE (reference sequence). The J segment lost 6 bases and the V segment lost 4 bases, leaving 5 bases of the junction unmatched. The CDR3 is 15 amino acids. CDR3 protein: CASSDGTGGIQPQHF. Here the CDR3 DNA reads TGTGCCAGCAGCGATGGGACAGGGGGCATTCAGCCCCAGCATTTT.

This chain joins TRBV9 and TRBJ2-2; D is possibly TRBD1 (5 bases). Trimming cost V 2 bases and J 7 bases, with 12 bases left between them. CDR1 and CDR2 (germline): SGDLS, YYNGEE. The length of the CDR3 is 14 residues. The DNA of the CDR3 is TGTGCCAGCAGCGTCTCCAGGGCGAACGGGGAGCTGTTTTTT. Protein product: CASSVSRANGELFF. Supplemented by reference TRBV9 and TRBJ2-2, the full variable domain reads DSGVTQTPKHLITATGQRVTLRCSPRSGDLSVYWYQQSLDQGLQFLIQYYNGEERAKGNILERFSAQQFPDLHSELNLSSLELGDSALYFCASSVSRANGELFFGEGSRLTVL.

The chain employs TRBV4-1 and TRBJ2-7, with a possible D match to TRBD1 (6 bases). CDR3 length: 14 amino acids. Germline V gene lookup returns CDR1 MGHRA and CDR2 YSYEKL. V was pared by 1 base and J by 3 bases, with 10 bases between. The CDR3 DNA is TGCGCCAGCAGCCAAGTAGGGACAATCTACGAGCAGTACTTC. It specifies CASSQVGTIYEQYF.

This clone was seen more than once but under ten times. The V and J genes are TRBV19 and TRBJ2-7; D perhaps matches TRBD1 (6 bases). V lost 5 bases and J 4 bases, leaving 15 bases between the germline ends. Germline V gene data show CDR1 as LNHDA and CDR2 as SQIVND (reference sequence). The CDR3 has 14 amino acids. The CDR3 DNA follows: TGTGCCAGTAGTCCTCACCCGGACAGATACGAGCAGTACTTC. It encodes CASSPHPDRYEQYF.

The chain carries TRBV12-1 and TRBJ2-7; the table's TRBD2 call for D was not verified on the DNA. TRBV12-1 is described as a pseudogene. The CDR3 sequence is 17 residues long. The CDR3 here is CASSFVGERTTDYEQYF. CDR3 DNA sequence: TGTGCCAGCAGCTTTGTCGGGGAGAGGACCACAGACTACGAGCAGTACTTC.

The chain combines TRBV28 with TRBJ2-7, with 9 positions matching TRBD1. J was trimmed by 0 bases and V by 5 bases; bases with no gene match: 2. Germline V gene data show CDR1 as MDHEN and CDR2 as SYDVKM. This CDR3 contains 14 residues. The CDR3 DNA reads TGTGCCAGCAGTGGGACAGGGATCTCCTACGAGCAGTACTTC. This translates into CASSGTGISYEQYF.

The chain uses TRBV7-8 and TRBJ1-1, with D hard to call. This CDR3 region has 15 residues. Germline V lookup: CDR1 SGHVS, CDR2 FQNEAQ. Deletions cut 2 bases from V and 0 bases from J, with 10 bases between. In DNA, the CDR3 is TGTGCCAGCAGCTTACGGGGAGAAATGAACACTGAAGCTTTCTTT. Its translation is CASSLRGEMNTEAFF.